A selection of T cell receptor beta chains follows, all from one sample in a study of shared clonotypes between healthy human individuals. Profiling relied on immunoSEQ multiplex PCR, and the TCRdb table lists in-frame clones only, not all of them. The profile covers 2 million to 2.5 million clones, with approximately 95% appearing a single time and roughly 0.36% taken by the ten largest. Sequenced: naive CD4+ T cells from PBMCs. The receptors here all came from a man aged 18 to 29 in good health. Some clones in this sample may be carry-over from other donors' samples. Both conserved end residues are part of each CDR3. Each record gives: J gene, V gene, D gene, clone size, CDR3 protein, CDR3 DNA. D genes are given only for firm matches. Not every row has a clone size; where given, it reads once, few, many or a size class.

>TRBJ1-2|TRBV5-5|TRBD1|.
CASSAGTVYGYTF
TGTGCCAGCAGCGCCGGGACAGTCTATGGCTACACCTTC
>TRBJ2-5|TRBV27|TRBD1|.
CASSFSSRGQATQYF
TGTGCCAGCAGTTTTTCATCTCGGGGACAGGCGACCCAGTACTTC
>TRBJ2-3|TRBV30|TRBD2|.
CACSGGSIDTQYF
TGTGCCTGTTCAGGCGGGAGTATAGATACGCAGTATTTT
>TRBJ2-1|TRBV2|.|.
CASRGDGSSYNEQFF
TGTGCCAGCAGGGGGGACGGAAGCTCCTACAATGAGCAGTTCTTC
>TRBJ2-1|TRBV4-2|.|.
CASSQVGDYNEQFF
TGTGCCAGCAGCCAAGTGGGGGATTACAATGAGCAGTTCTTC
>TRBJ1-3|TRBV9|.|.
CASSVEASGNTIYF
TGTGCCAGCAGCGTAGAGGCGTCTGGAAACACCATATATTTT
>TRBJ2-1|TRBV6-5|.|.
CASRSLPGNRNEQFF
TGTGCCAGCAGGTCCTTGCCGGGGAATAGGAATGAGCAGTTCTTC
>TRBJ2-2|TRBV18|.|.
CASSPNLNRVTGELFF
TGTGCCAGCTCACCAAACCTAAACAGGGTTACCGGGGAGCTGTTTTTT
>TRBJ2-5|TRBV7-3|TRBD2|once
CASSLGLAGVETQYF
TGTGCCAGCAGCTTAGGCCTAGCGGGAGTAGAGACCCAGTACTTC
>TRBJ1-2|TRBV4-1|.|.
CASSLGEFGYGYTF
TGCGCCAGCAGCCTAGGGGAGTTCGGCTATGGCTACACCTTC
>TRBJ2-3|TRBV29-1|.|.
CSDGPDGQYF
TGCAGCGACGGGCCCGATGGGCAGTATTTT
>TRBJ2-1|TRBV29-1|.|.
CSVEDLRGRYNEQFF
TGCAGCGTTGAAGATCTCAGGGGTAGGTACAATGAGCAGTTCTTC
>TRBJ2-1|TRBV28|.|.
CASSLTRRLGGEQFF
TGTGCCAGCAGCTTAACACGGCGGTTGGGGGGTGAGCAGTTCTTC
>TRBJ2-2|TRBV28|.|once
CASSRTWGNTGELFF
TGTGCCAGCAGCCGCACTTGGGGGAACACCGGGGAGCTGTTTTTT
>TRBJ2-2|TRBV5-4|TRBD2|.
CASSLRLAPNTGELFF
TGTGCCAGCAGCTTAAGACTAGCCCCGAACACCGGGGAGCTGTTTTTT
>TRBJ1-2|TRBV4-2|.|.
CASSSRSGRLNYGYTF
TGTGCCAGCAGCTCGAGGTCGGGACGGCTTAACTATGGCTACACCTTC
>TRBJ1-1|TRBV6-6|.|.
CASSYRNTEAFF
TGTGCCAGCAGTTATCGGAACACTGAAGCTTTCTTT
>TRBJ1-5|TRBV25-1|TRBD1|.
CASSEYRDRGPCNQPQHF
TGTGCCAGCAGTGAATATAGGGACAGGGGGCCTTGCAATCAGCCCCAGCATTTT
>TRBJ1-5|TRBV5-6|.|.
CASSFRDQPQHF
TGTGCCAGCAGCTTTAGGGATCAGCCCCAGCATTTT
>TRBJ1-3|TRBV4-1|.|once
CASSQDLGTRSGNTIYF
TGCGCCAGCAGCCAAGACCTCGGGACACGCTCTGGAAACACCATATATTTT
>TRBJ2-1|TRBV7-2|.|.
CASSWGASNEQFF
TGTGCCAGCAGTTGGGGGGCAAGTAATGAGCAGTTCTTC
>TRBJ2-7|TRBV9|TRBD2|.
CASSPNRRASGPSSYEQYF
TGTGCCAGCAGCCCAAACCGACGGGCTAGCGGGCCGAGCTCCTACGAGCAGTACTTC
>TRBJ1-2|TRBV6-5|TRBD1|few
CASSQGGIGYTF
TGTGCCAGCAGTCAGGGGGGAATTGGCTACACCTTC
>TRBJ2-2|TRBV7-8|TRBD1|.
CASSLRGTGKGGELFF
TGTGCCAGCAGCTTAAGAGGGACAGGGAAAGGCGGGGAGCTGTTTTTT
>TRBJ2-7|TRBV28|TRBD2|.
CASRSQSFGGVSYEQYF
TGTGCCAGCAGGTCCCAGTCCTTCGGGGGGGTCTCCTACGAGCAGTACTTC
>TRBJ2-1|TRBV27|TRBD1|.
CASSPLGQGTYNEQFF
TGTGCCAGCAGTCCCCTGGGACAGGGGACCTACAATGAGCAGTTCTTC
>TRBJ2-3|TRBV25-1|.|.
CASSRRGTGTDTQYF
TGTGCCAGCAGCCGGCGCGGGACGGGCACAGATACGCAGTATTTT
>TRBJ1-5|TRBV6-4|.|.
CASSEGGDQPQHF
TGTGCCAGCAGTGAAGGGGGAGATCAGCCCCAGCATTTT
>TRBJ2-7|TRBV14|.|.
CASSQDGRNRFSYEQYF
TGTGCCAGCAGCCAAGATGGTAGGAACAGATTCTCCTACGAGCAGTACTTC
>TRBJ2-2|TRBV5-4|TRBD1|.
CASSPRTGGGRNTGELFF
TGTGCCAGCAGCCCCAGGACAGGGGGCGGGAGGAACACCGGGGAGCTGTTTTTT
>TRBJ2-1|TRBV13|.|.
CASSPVKGSEQFF
TGTGCCAGCAGCCCCGTCAAGGGGAGTGAGCAGTTCTTC
>TRBJ2-7|TRBV27|.|.
CASSSAGLGNNEQYF
TGTGCCAGCAGTTCGGCCGGACTGGGGAACAACGAGCAGTACTTC
>TRBJ2-7|TRBV6-5|TRBD1|.
CASRDSQTYEQYF
TGTGCCAGCCGGGACAGTCAAACCTACGAGCAGTACTTC
>TRBJ1-2|TRBV7-2|.|.
CASSLAFGNYGYTF
TGTGCCAGCAGCTTAGCCTTTGGAAACTATGGCTACACCTTC
>TRBJ2-7|TRBV21-1|.|.
CASSSPGTLSSYEQYF
TGTGCCAGCAGCAGCCCCGGGACTCTCAGCTCCTACGAGCAGTACTTC
>TRBJ2-5|TRBV4-1|TRBD2|.
CASSQDPGGASRETQYF
TGCGCCAGCAGCCAAGATCCGGGGGGAGCCTCCCGGGAGACCCAGTACTTC
>TRBJ1-2|TRBV28|.|.
CASSLVGGYTF
TGTGCCAGCAGTTTAGTCGGTGGCTACACCTTC
>TRBJ2-3|TRBV15|TRBD2|.
CATSRSGLAGVVTQYF
TGTGCCACCAGCAGAAGCGGACTAGCGGGAGTTGTTACGCAGTATTTT
>TRBJ2-7|TRBV6-1|.|.
CASSSGRFDYEQYF
TGTGCCAGCAGTAGTGGCCGGTTCGACTACGAGCAGTACTTC
>TRBJ2-5|TRBV28|TRBD2|.
CASNKAGAGETQYF
TGTGCCAGCAACAAAGCGGGGGCCGGGGAGACCCAGTACTTC
>TRBJ2-1|TRBV6-5|TRBD2|.
CASSGGTSGTGEQFF
TGTGCCAGCAGTGGGGGGACTAGCGGGACAGGGGAGCAGTTCTTC
>TRBJ2-7|TRBV19|TRBD2|.
CASSYLYRTSGSPYEQYF
TGTGCCAGTAGTTACCTATACCGGACTAGCGGGAGTCCCTACGAGCAGTACTTC
>TRBJ1-1|TRBV2|.|.
CASSEALDQAFF
TGTGCCAGCAGTGAAGCCCTGGATCAAGCTTTCTTT
>TRBJ2-1|TRBV29-1|TRBD2|.
CSVEGGREQYNEQFF
TGCAGCGTTGAAGGAGGGCGGGAGCAATACAATGAGCAGTTCTTC
>TRBJ2-7|TRBV7-9|TRBD1|.
CASSPGQGGLYEQYF
TGTGCCAGCAGCCCCGGACAGGGGGGCCTTTACGAGCAGTACTTC
>TRBJ2-3|TRBV7-9|.|.
CASSLWVMGGTDTQYF
TGTGCCAGCAGCTTATGGGTTATGGGGGGCACAGATACGCAGTATTTT
>TRBJ1-1|TRBV7-9|.|.
CASSLAGIGAFF
TGTGCCAGCAGCTTAGCAGGGATCGGAGCTTTCTTT
>TRBJ2-7|TRBV28|TRBD2|.
CASSSLAGEDEQYF
TGTGCCAGCAGTTCGTTAGCGGGAGAGGACGAGCAGTACTTC
>TRBJ1-1|TRBV25-1|TRBD1|once
CASSDGRTGDTEAFF
TGTGCCAGCAGTGATGGAAGGACAGGGGACACTGAAGCTTTCTTT
>TRBJ1-3|TRBV19|.|.
CASSNSGNTIYF
TGTGCCAGTAGTAACTCTGGAAACACCATATATTTT
>TRBJ2-1|TRBV6-1|TRBD1|.
CASRGTGLNEQFF
TGTGCCAGCAGAGGGACAGGGTTGAATGAGCAGTTCTTC
>TRBJ1-5|TRBV2|.|.
CASGWNSNQPQHF
TGTGCCAGCGGTTGGAATAGCAATCAGCCCCAGCATTTT
>TRBJ2-5|TRBV5-1|.|.
CASFLGTAEETQYF
TGCGCCAGCTTTCTCGGGACTGCAGAAGAGACCCAGTACTTC
>TRBJ1-2|TRBV7-2|.|.
CASSLWGNGYTF
TGTGCCAGCAGCTTATGGGGAAATGGCTACACCTTC
>TRBJ2-7|TRBV28|TRBD2|.
CASSRTSGTWYEQYF
TGTGCCAGCAGTCGGACTAGCGGGACTTGGTACGAGCAGTACTTC
>TRBJ2-1|TRBV5-1|.|.
CASSLNREEQFF
TGCGCCAGCAGCTTGAATCGGGAGGAGCAGTTCTTC
>TRBJ2-5|TRBV29-1|.|.
CSGCRGPAETQYF
TGCAGCGGCTGCCGGGGCCCTGCAGAGACCCAGTACTTC
>TRBJ1-2|TRBV18|TRBD1|.
CASSRTGTGGDNGYTF
TGTGCCAGCTCACGTACCGGGACAGGGGGCGACAATGGCTACACCTTC